A selection of T cell receptor beta chains follows, all from one sample in a study of cytomegalovirus exposure and HLA in healthy donors. Clones were read by immunoSEQ multiplex PCR, and TCRdb kept only the in-frame ones, dropping some. Its clone listing holds 77,000 or so clones. Input material: PBMCs. These receptors all stem from a man aged 30 to 39 in good health and CMV-seronegative. Both conserved end residues are part of each CDR3. D genes are given only for firm matches.

V gene	D gene	J gene	CDR3 DNA	CDR3 protein
TRBV6-6	TRBD1	TRBJ2-7	TGTGCCAGCAGCTCCGGGACAGGGACTCCCGAGCAGTACTTC	CASSSGTGTPEQYF
TRBV10-3	TRBD1	TRBJ2-6	TGTGCCATCAGTGACGGGACAGGGGCCTCTGGGGCCAACGTCCTGACTTTC	CAISDGTGASGANVLTF
TRBV6-1	.	TRBJ1-1	TGTGCCAGTAGGGGCCCCACCGTCATGGGCACTGAAGCTTTCTTT	CASRGPTVMGTEAFF
TRBV6-5	.	TRBJ1-1	TGTGCCAGCAGTTACTCGGGGGCTCTGAACACTGAAGCTTTCTTT	CASSYSGALNTEAFF
TRBV5-1	.	TRBJ2-2	TGCGCCAGCAGCTTGTGGGCAGGGGTGAACACCGGGGAGCTGTTTTTT	CASSLWAGVNTGELFF
TRBV5-1	TRBD1	TRBJ2-4	TGCGCCAGCAGCCCAGGGACAGGAACAAGGAGTCAGTACTTC	CASSPGTGTRSQYF
TRBV5-4	TRBD1	TRBJ2-5	TGTGCCAGCAGCCAAGGGGGACAGGGGGCGATCGGGACCCAGTACTTC	CASSQGGQGAIGTQYF
TRBV28	.	TRBJ1-5	TGTGCCAGCAACGCGTTACAGGGTTTTAATCAGCCCCAGCATTTT	CASNALQGFNQPQHF
TRBV7-2	.	TRBJ2-3	TGTGCCAGCAGCCCTACGGTGAGGAGGTTAGCGCAGTATTTT	CASSPTVRRLAQYF
TRBV5-1	.	TRBJ1-1	TGCGCCAGCAGACCGGACTACTTATACACTGAAGCTTTCTTT	CASRPDYLYTEAFF